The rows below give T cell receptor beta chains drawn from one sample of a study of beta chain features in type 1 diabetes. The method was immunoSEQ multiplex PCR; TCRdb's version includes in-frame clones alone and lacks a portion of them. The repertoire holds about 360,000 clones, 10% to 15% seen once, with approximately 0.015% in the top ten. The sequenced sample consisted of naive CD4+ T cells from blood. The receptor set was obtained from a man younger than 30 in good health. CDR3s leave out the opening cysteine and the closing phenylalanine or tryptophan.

CDR3aa: ASSPREGPRNEQF
v_gene: TRBV11-3

CDR3aa: SGGRDRDEKLF
v_gene: TRBV29-1

CDR3aa: ASSKDGRANEKLF
v_gene: TRBV19

CDR3aa: AITRGGTNTGELF
v_gene: TRBV10-3

CDR3aa: ASSPNGQGTYGYT
v_gene: TRBV7-2

CDR3aa: ASRFAGGAVYGYT
v_gene: TRBV28

CDR3aa: ASSEGSNTEAF
v_gene: TRBV7-2

CDR3aa: ASTSHSSTDTQY
v_gene: TRBV2

CDR3aa: ASSRLAAGPDTQY
v_gene: TRBV18

CDR3aa: ASSEDSWSYGYT
v_gene: TRBV6-4

CDR3aa: ASSLSRVMNTEAF
v_gene: TRBV7-3

CDR3aa: ATSRDGPQGGGYT
v_gene: TRBV15

CDR3aa: ASSLSSGSNEQF
v_gene: TRBV7-6

CDR3aa: ASSLVGGWETQY
v_gene: TRBV7-2

CDR3aa: ASSQNLRSHNEQF
v_gene: TRBV4-2

CDR3aa: ASSLGLAGNTGELF
v_gene: TRBV5-4

CDR3aa: ASNPVAGGEQY
v_gene: TRBV7-9

CDR3aa: ASSLGREQPQH
v_gene: TRBV7-2

CDR3aa: ASSQVGGRETQY
v_gene: TRBV4-3

CDR3aa: SVLRQSGLF
v_gene: TRBV29-1

CDR3aa: ASSSEAGTTDTQY
v_gene: TRBV5-1

CDR3aa: ASSQITSGGRAGELF
v_gene: TRBV4-3

CDR3aa: ASSLIGGTGEQY
v_gene: TRBV5-1

CDR3aa: ASSQNRGYYQETQY
v_gene: TRBV5-4

CDR3aa: ASTWGLASEYEQY
v_gene: TRBV6-5

CDR3aa: ASSLGGEVDYGYT
v_gene: TRBV7-2

CDR3aa: AWKFRTGIPYEQY
v_gene: TRBV30

CDR3aa: ASSTQMNTEAF
v_gene: TRBV7-2

CDR3aa: ASSLGTGDGFGNQPQH
v_gene: TRBV5-1

CDR3aa: ASSLQGNDEQY
v_gene: TRBV5-1

CDR3aa: ASSRFSGMTLQY
v_gene: TRBV28

CDR3aa: ASSSSITSGRYTGELF
v_gene: TRBV5-8

CDR3aa: ASRWTGDSNTGELF
v_gene: TRBV6-6

CDR3aa: SARGADEQY
v_gene: TRBV20-1

CDR3aa: ASSVHPTGGSNQPQH
v_gene: TRBV6-1

CDR3aa: ASSRGALGDTQY
v_gene: TRBV7-3

CDR3aa: ASSSSYPGSGNEKLF
v_gene: TRBV7-9

CDR3aa: ASSLAGNTEAF
v_gene: TRBV5-1

CDR3aa: ASRPTWDTQY
v_gene: TRBV28

CDR3aa: ASSLSLGTGGSGYT
v_gene: TRBV5-1

CDR3aa: AWNHREGYT
v_gene: TRBV30

CDR3aa: AISRQGLEQY
v_gene: TRBV10-3

CDR3aa: ASSEYQETQY
v_gene: TRBV18

CDR3aa: ASSLDNRDTQY
v_gene: TRBV7-2

CDR3aa: AWSRRLDYTGELF
v_gene: TRBV30

CDR3aa: ASSPWTGVLETQY
v_gene: TRBV11-2

CDR3aa: ASSGQGRGYGYT
v_gene: TRBV11-2

CDR3aa: ASSSSGQGGTGELF
v_gene: TRBV7-2

CDR3aa: AWGQGGGQPQH
v_gene: TRBV30

CDR3aa: ATSSREGLARQETQY
v_gene: TRBV15

CDR3aa: ASRICGEREPYSYEQY
v_gene: TRBV12-2

CDR3aa: ASRAGTGGGYT
v_gene: TRBV6-5

CDR3aa: ASSFRQGVTEAF
v_gene: TRBV7-6

CDR3aa: ASSLGQTSTNEQF
v_gene: TRBV5-1